One and the same sample provided the 17 T cell receptor beta chains below, sequenced in a study of cytomegalovirus exposure and HLA in healthy donors. The PCR made use of 60 Vbeta and 13 Jbeta primers. Assay: immunoSEQ multiplex PCR; the TCRdb copy retains only in-frame clones and omits some. This table holds tens of thousands of clones. The sequenced sample consisted of PBMCs. These receptors were collected from a woman between 50 and 59 years old in good health and CMV-seropositive.

The chain employs TRBV5-1 and TRBJ2-7; D is possibly TRBD2 (5 bases). The germline V gene has CDR1 SGHRS and CDR2 YFSETQ. There are 13 residues in the CDR3. The germline V and J ends were trimmed by 4 bases and 3 bases, with 11 bases remaining between them. In nucleotides, the CDR3 is TGCGCCAGCAGCCCGTCCGAGGGCTACGAGCAGTACTTC. This codes for CASSPSEGYEQYF. Together with reference TRBV5-1 and TRBJ2-7, the CDR3 gives the full variable domain: KAGVTQTPRYLIKTRGQQVTLSCSPISGHRSVSWYQQTPGQGLQFLFEYFSETQRNKGNFPGRFSGRQFSNSRSEMNVSTLELGDSALYLCASSPSEGYEQYFGPGTRLTVT.

CDR3 protein: CASSSTGIQETQYF. The CDR3 bases are TGCGCCAGCAGCTCGACAGGGATACAAGAGACCCAGTACTTC. This chain links TRBV5-1 with TRBJ2-5, with 7 bases matching TRBD1. CDR3 length: 14 amino acids. V was clipped by 3 bases and J by 2 bases; unmatched bases: 4. Germline values: CDR1 SGHRS, CDR2 YFSETQ.

The CDR3 loop reads CAWSRTSDTQYF. CDR3 bases: TGTGCCTGGAGTCGGACTTCAGATACGCAGTATTTT. The rearrangement joins TRBV30 to TRBJ2-3; tentatively, D is TRBD2 (5 bases). The CDR3 loop spans 12 amino acids. CDR1 is GTSNPN and CDR2 is SVGIG in the germline V gene (reference sequence). V lost 2 bases, J lost 4 bases, and 7 bases lay in between.

The chain joins TRBV2 to TRBJ2-7; the match to TRBD1 covers 9 bases. V trimming: 6 bases; J trimming: 7 bases; junction bases outside the gene matches: 13. The CDR3 has 15 amino acids. The germline V gene has CDR1 SNHLY and CDR2 FYNNEI. DNA of the CDR3: TGTGCCAGCAGCTATCCGGGACAGGGTATAGGTGAGCAGTACTTC. It codes for CASSYPGQGIGEQYF.

The gene calls are TRBV7-9 and TRBJ2-5; TRBD2 matches at 7 bases. The CDR3 loop spans 16 amino acids. V lost 6 bases to trimming and J lost 3 bases; unmatched junction nucleotides: 13. Germline V gene data show CDR1 as SEHNR and CDR2 as FQNEAQ (reference sequence). CDR3 sequence (DNA): TGTGCCAGCAGTAAACCAGCGGGGATAAGTAAAGAGACCCAGTACTTC. Protein sequence: CASSKPAGISKETQYF.

The chain links TRBV2 to TRBJ1-5; no definite D call. This CDR3 contains 13 residues. The ends were cut back, 4 bases at V and 2 bases at J, with 6 bases in the middle. CDR1 is SNHLY, CDR2 FYNNEI, per germline. The CDR3 DNA is TGTGCCAGCAGTGGGCAGGGCAATCAGCCCCAGCATTTT. Translating it yields CASSGQGNQPQHF.

The rearrangement joins TRBV18 to TRBJ1-1; possible D gene TRBD1, 6 bases. Germline CDR1 KGHSH, CDR2 LQKENI. V lost 6 bases and J 2 bases, leaving 16 bases between the germline ends. The CDR3 covers 15 residues. This CDR3 reads CASSRREQGNTEAFF. The CDR3 bases are TGTGCCAGCTCTCGGAGAGAACAGGGAAACACTGAAGCTTTCTTT.

The V gene is TRBV7-8, the J gene TRBJ1-2; TRBD1 is a possible D gene (5 bases). This CDR3 has 13 amino acids. Germline V gene lookup returns CDR1 SGHVS and CDR2 FQNEAQ. With 5 bases removed from V and 8 bases from J, the gap between germline ends came to 15 bases. This chain's CDR3 is CASSQTSGNGYTF. CDR3 sequence (DNA): TGTGCCAGCAGCCAAACCTCAGGGAACGGCTACACCTTC.

The V gene is TRBV7-2, the J gene TRBJ2-7; 8 bases fit TRBD2. The CDR3 loop spans 13 amino acids. The germline gives CDR1 SGHTA, CDR2 FQGNSA. Trimming removed 2 bases from V and 4 bases from J; junction bases left unmatched: 1. The CDR3 DNA follows: TGTGCCAGCAGCTTAACTAGCGGATACGAGCAGTACTTC. This translates into CASSLTSGYEQYF.

The CDR3 sequence is CASSYLAGPTDTQYF. CDR3 DNA: TGCGCCAGCAGCTATCTAGCGGGGCCCACAGATACGCAGTATTTT. V gene TRBV5-1 combines with J gene TRBJ2-3; 9 nucleotides match TRBD2. J was trimmed by 2 bases and V by 3 bases; bases with no gene match: 4. CDR3 length equals 15 residues. Germline V gene sequence: CDR1 SGHRS, CDR2 YFSETQ.

The V gene is TRBV7-9, the J gene TRBJ1-6; 8 nucleotides match TRBD1. Germline V CDR1 and CDR2: SEHNR, FQNEAQ (reference sequence). The CDR3 has 16 residues. V trimming: 8 bases; J trimming: 7 bases; junction bases outside the gene matches: 13. CDR3 nucleotide sequence: TGTGCCAGCGAGCTTAAGGGTGGGACAGGAAATTCACCCCTCCACTTT. Translated, it gives CASELKGGTGNSPLHF. Full variable domain (remainder filled in from reference TRBV7-9 and TRBJ1-6): DTGVSQNPRHKITKRGQNVTFRCDPISEHNRLYWYRQTLGQGPEFLTYFQNEAQLEKSRLLSDRFSAERPKGSFSTLEIQRTEQGDSAMYLCASELKGGTGNSPLHFGNGTRLTVT.

This rearrangement joins TRBV19 to TRBJ2-3, with a possible D match to TRBD1 (6 bases). Deletions cut 4 bases from V and 0 bases from J, with 17 bases between. The CDR3 totals 17 residues. The V gene's germline CDR1 is LNHDA and CDR2 SQIVND (reference sequence). The CDR3 loop reads CASSRWGQGPSTDTQYF. DNA for the CDR3: TGTGCCAGTAGTAGGTGGGGCCAGGGGCCGAGCACAGATACGCAGTATTTT.

The chain combines TRBV7-7 with TRBJ2-3, with a possible D match to TRBD2 (7 bases). V was pared by 1 base and J by 3 bases, with 11 bases between. The CDR3 totals 15 residues. CDR1 SSHAT and CDR2 FNYEAQ come from the germline V gene (reference sequence). The CDR3 coding sequence is TGTGCCAGCAGCTTAGTCGGGGGGCGGACAGATACGCAGTATTTT. Its protein is CASSLVGGRTDTQYF.

The genes are TRBV6-5 and TRBJ1-1; 8 bases are shared with TRBD1. Trimming at V came to 6 bases and at J to 8 bases, leaving 8 bases not matched to a gene. The CDR3 is 13 residues long. Germline V gene sequence: CDR1 MNHEY, CDR2 SVGAGI. This chain's CDR3 is CASSPPGQGEAFF. The CDR3 DNA is TGTGCCAGCAGCCCGCCCGGACAGGGAGAAGCTTTCTTT.

V and J are TRBV4-1 and TRBJ1-1; the match to TRBD1 covers 7 bases. The V gene end was trimmed by 2 bases and the J gene end by 2 bases; junction bases not matched to a gene: 5. The CDR3 has 15 amino acids. The germline V gene has CDR1 MGHRA and CDR2 YSYEKL. CDR3 region: CASSQFNRGNTEAFF. The CDR3 region has the DNA TGCGCCAGCAGCCAATTCAACAGGGGCAACACTGAAGCTTTCTTT.

The chain couples TRBV5-1 to TRBJ2-1; D may be TRBD1 (8 bases). The CDR3 loop spans 16 amino acids. V was pared by 4 bases and J by 9 bases, with 23 bases between. The germline CDR1 and CDR2 sequences are SGHRS and YFSETQ. The CDR3 DNA sequence: TGCGCCAGCAGCCCCGGACAGGGAGGGGCATACGCTGAGCAGTTCTTC. It yields the protein CASSPGQGGAYAEQFF.

As for this clone: An end of the junction does not agree with germline; a read error may underlie this. The rearrangement joins TRBV9 to TRBJ1-2, with TRBD1 identical over 7 bases. The length of the CDR3 is 14 residues. CDR1 and CDR2 (germline): SGDLS, YYNGEE. The CDR3 spells CAGSGTGDAYGYTF. The CDR3 region has the DNA TGTGCCGGCAGCGGAACAGGGGACGCCTATGGCTACACCTTC.